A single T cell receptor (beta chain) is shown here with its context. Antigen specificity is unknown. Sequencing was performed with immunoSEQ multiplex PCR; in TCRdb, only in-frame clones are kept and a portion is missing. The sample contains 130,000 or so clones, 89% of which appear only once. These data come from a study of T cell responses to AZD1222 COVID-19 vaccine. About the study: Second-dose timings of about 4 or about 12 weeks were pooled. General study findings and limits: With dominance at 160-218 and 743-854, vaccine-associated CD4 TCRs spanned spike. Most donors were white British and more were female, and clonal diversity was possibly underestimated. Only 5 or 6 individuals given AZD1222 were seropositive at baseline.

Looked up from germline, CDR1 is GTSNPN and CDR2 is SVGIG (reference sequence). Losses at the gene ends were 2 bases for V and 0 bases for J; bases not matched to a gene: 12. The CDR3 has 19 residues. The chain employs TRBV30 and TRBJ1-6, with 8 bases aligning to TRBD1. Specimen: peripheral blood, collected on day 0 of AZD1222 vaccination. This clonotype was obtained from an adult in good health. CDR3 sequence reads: CAWSWGTGLTYSYNSPLHF. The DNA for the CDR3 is TGTGCCTGGAGTTGGGGGACAGGACTCACTTACTCCTATAATTCACCCCTCCACTTT.